The 27 T cell receptor beta chains presented below share a single source sample, sequenced in a study of cytomegalovirus exposure and HLA in healthy donors (dated by TCRdb to 2017 to 2019). Library preparation used the immunoSEQ multiplex PCR assay. For the multiplex PCR, a mixture combining 60 forward primers for TCR Vbeta segments and 13 reverse primers for TCR Jbeta segments was used. Drawn from immuneACCESS, this table holds only the in-frame rearrangements with V and J called that TCRdb kept. Clones are partly lost; checked studies trace under half to an unresolved V gene and leave the rest unexplained. The sample table holds 120,000 or so clones, of which around 82% were seen once. The ten largest account for 3.6% of the sample. The material sequenced was PBMCs. These receptor sequences come from a woman in her thirties or forties in good health and CMV-seropositive.

This clone occurred once. The chain uses TRBV9 and TRBJ2-1; D possibly corresponds to TRBD1 (5 bases). CDR1 SGDLS and CDR2 YYNGEE come from the germline V gene. The CDR3 has 16 amino acids. V lost 0 bases, J lost 3 bases, and 13 bases lay in between. CDR3 in amino acids: CASSVVGRTNYNEQFF. DNA of the CDR3: TGTGCCAGCAGCGTAGTAGGGCGGACAAACTACAATGAGCAGTTCTTC. The variable domain in full, with the rest retrieved from reference TRBV9 and TRBJ2-1, is DSGVTQTPKHLITATGQRVTLRCSPRSGDLSVYWYQQSLDQGLQFLIQYYNGEERAKGNILERFSAQQFPDLHSELNLSSLELGDSALYFCASSVVGRTNYNEQFFGPGTRLTVL.

This clone was seen only once. CDR3 sequence: CAWSYRDGQNSPLHF. For the CDR3, the DNA is TGTGCCTGGAGCTACCGGGACGGACAGAATTCACCCCTCCACTTT. V and J are TRBV30 and TRBJ1-6; a weak D match, TRBD1 (6 bases). The germline V gene has CDR1 GTSNPN and CDR2 SVGIG (reference sequence). Trimming cost V 3 bases and J 7 bases, with 16 bases left between them. The CDR3 loop spans 15 amino acids.

The sample holds one count of this clone. This chain connects TRBV4-1 to TRBJ2-3, with TRBD2 matching over 11 bases. Germline V gene sequence: CDR1 MGHRA, CDR2 YSYEKL. The V gene end was trimmed by 4 bases and the J gene end by 3 bases; junction bases not matched to a gene: 3. The CDR3 loop spans 15 amino acids. CDR3 nucleotide sequence: TGCGCCAGCAGCCTTAGCGGGAGGGGGACAGATACGCAGTATTTT. Translating it yields CASSLSGRGTDTQYF.

J is TRBJ2-1 and V is TRBV7-3; TRBD2 matches 12 bases. Germline V gene data show CDR1 as SGHTA and CDR2 as FQGTGA. The CDR3 is made up of 19 amino acids. V gave up 2 bases and J gave up 0 bases; unmatched junction bases: 8. CDR3 in amino acids: CASSLGSGLAGSSYNEQFF. CDR3 DNA sequence: TGTGCCAGCAGCTTAGGTTCCGGACTAGCGGGGAGCTCCTACAATGAGCAGTTCTTC.

V and J are TRBV18 and TRBJ2-3; 12 nucleotides match TRBD2. Trimming cost V 3 bases and J 4 bases; bases outside gene matches: 2. CDR1 is KGHSH, CDR2 LQKENI, per germline. CDR3 length equals 15 residues. The CDR3 nucleotides read TGTGCCAGCTCACCCGGACTAGCGGGATCAGATACGCAGTATTTT. It encodes CASSPGLAGSDTQYF.

This chain connects TRBV25-1 to TRBJ1-1; no definite D call. The germline CDR1 and CDR2 sequences are MGHDK and SYGVNS. Between the trimmed V and J ends, which lost 2 bases and 2 bases, there was a span of 9 bases. This CDR3 region has 14 residues. The CDR3 protein is CASSELVGNTEAFF. For the CDR3, the DNA is TGTGCCAGCAGTGAACTGGTGGGCAACACTGAAGCTTTCTTT.

J is TRBJ1-6 and V is TRBV14; a possible D gene is TRBD1 (6 bases). The V end lost 5 bases, the J end lost 9 bases, and 14 bases lay between the germline ends. This CDR3 is built from 14 residues. Germline CDR1 SGHDN, CDR2 FVKESK. The CDR3 DNA follows: TGTGCCAGCAGCATTCGACAGGTGACTTCACCCCTCCACTTT. This codes for CASSIRQVTSPLHF. The variable domain in full, with the rest retrieved from reference TRBV14 and TRBJ1-6, is EAGVTQFPSHSVIEKGQTVTLRCDPISGHDNLYWYRRVMGKEIKFLLHFVKESKQDESGMPNNRFLAERTGGTYSTLKVQPAELEDSGVYFCASSIRQVTSPLHFGNGTRLTVT.

V gene TRBV7-9 combines with J gene TRBJ2-1, with 11 bases fitting TRBD2. Germline V lookup: CDR1 SEHNR, CDR2 FQNEAQ (reference sequence). CDR3 length: 17 amino acids. V trimming: 6 bases; J trimming: 5 bases; junction bases outside the gene matches: 12. CDR3 amino acids: CASRPPPGLAADNEQFF. The CDR3 DNA is TGTGCCAGCAGGCCACCACCGGGACTAGCGGCTGACAATGAGCAGTTCTTC.

The V and J genes are TRBV29-1 and TRBJ2-2; the match to TRBD1 covers 8 bases. Germline values: CDR1 SQVTM, CDR2 ANQGSEA. The CDR3 loop spans 13 amino acids. Trimming cost V 4 bases and J 5 bases; bases outside gene matches: 3. The CDR3, as DNA: TGCAGCGTTGTAACAGGGGGGACCGGGGAGCTGTTTTTT. It yields the protein CSVVTGGTGELFF.

The V call is TRBV28, the J call TRBJ2-7, with 8 bases identical to TRBD2. CDR1 and CDR2 (germline): MDHEN, SYDVKM. The CDR3 runs 15 residues. J lost 6 bases, V lost 1 base, and 8 bases had no gene match. The CDR3 is CASSLFTSGAAEQYF. CDR3 DNA sequence: TGTGCCAGCAGTTTATTTACTAGCGGAGCCGCCGAGCAGTACTTC.

The rearrangement joins TRBV28 to TRBJ1-5; possible D gene TRBD1, 5 bases. CDR1 MDHEN and CDR2 SYDVKM come from the germline V gene. The V end lost 10 bases, the J end lost 5 bases, and 12 bases lay between the germline ends. The CDR3 has 12 amino acids. The CDR3 region is CATIQGDQPQHF. DNA of the CDR3: TGTGCCACGATCCAGGGTGATCAGCCCCAGCATTTT. Using reference TRBV28 and TRBJ1-5 for the parts outside the CDR3, the full variable domain is DVKVTQSSRYLVKRTGEKVFLECVQDMDHENMFWYRQDPGLGLRLIYFSYDVKMKEKGDIPEGYSVSREKKERFSLILESASTNQTSMYLCATIQGDQPQHFGDGTRLSIL.

V gene TRBV6-1 combines with J gene TRBJ2-3; 8 bases align to TRBD1. This CDR3 spans 15 amino acids. CDR1 is MNHNS and CDR2 is SASEGT in the germline V gene. J was trimmed by 3 bases and V by 5 bases; bases with no gene match: 7. The CDR3 DNA is TGTGCCAGCAGTTTACGACAGGGGCGGACAGATACGCAGTATTTT. It yields the protein CASSLRQGRTDTQYF.

The chain employs TRBV7-8 and TRBJ2-1; 7 bases line up with TRBD1. The CDR3 loop spans 16 amino acids. Looked up from germline, CDR1 is SGHVS and CDR2 is FQNEAQ. V was pared by 2 bases and J by 0 bases, with 4 bases of the junction left unmatched. CDR3 nucleotide sequence: TGTGCCAGCAGCTTACGACAGGGCAGCTCCTACAATGAGCAGTTCTTC. Translation: CASSLRQGSSYNEQFF.

The chain couples TRBV4-1 to TRBJ2-3; 8 bases match TRBD1. V lost 3 bases to trimming and J lost 0 bases; unmatched junction nucleotides: 11. Germline CDR1 reads MGHRA; CDR2 reads YSYEKL. The CDR3 runs to 18 residues. The CDR3: CASSQRELTGASTDTQYF. CDR3 sequence (DNA): TGCGCCAGCAGCCAGCGCGAATTGACAGGGGCTAGCACAGATACGCAGTATTTT.

This clone was detected only a few times. This chain connects TRBV29-1 to TRBJ2-7; 8 bases map to TRBD2. V lost 5 bases, J lost 5 bases, and 2 bases stayed unmatched. Germline assignment: CDR1 SQVTM and CDR2 ANQGSEA. The CDR3 spans 11 residues. The CDR3 region has the DNA TGCAGCGTTCGGACTAGCCACGAGCAGTACTTC. It yields the protein CSVRTSHEQYF.

The chain carries TRBV10-1 and TRBJ2-1, with D possibly matching TRBD2 (5 bases). Looked up from germline, CDR1 is WNHNN and CDR2 is SYGVQD (reference sequence). The CDR3 extends over 16 amino acids. The V gene lost 0 bases and the J gene lost 1 base, with 10 bases spanning the gap. CDR3 amino acids: CASSESFPGSYNEQFF. The CDR3 DNA reads TGCGCCAGCAGTGAGTCCTTCCCGGGATCCTACAATGAGCAGTTCTTC.

The rearrangement uses TRBV7-9 and TRBJ2-1, with 7 bases identical to TRBD1. CDR1 is SEHNR, CDR2 FQNEAQ, per germline (reference sequence). The CDR3 covers 18 residues. J gave up 1 base and V 6 bases, and 15 bases lay outside the gene matches. The CDR3 sequence is CASRQFPGGSRSYNEQFF. Written as DNA, the CDR3 is TGTGCCAGCAGGCAATTTCCAGGGGGAAGCAGGTCCTACAATGAGCAGTTCTTC.

This clone was observed a single time. The chain carries TRBV5-4 and TRBJ1-2, with D perhaps TRBD1 (6 bases). CDR1 SGHNT and CDR2 YYREEE come from the germline V gene (reference sequence). V was shortened by 4 bases and J by 1 base, with 17 bases between the two germline ends. The CDR3 consists of 16 residues. The CDR3, as DNA: TGTGCCAGCAGCAGGGGGGGACGGGATAATAACTATGGCTACACCTTC. This codes for CASSRGGRDNNYGYTF. The whole variable domain, filled in from reference TRBV5-4 and TRBJ1-2, reads ETGVTQSPTHLIKTRGQQVTLRCSSQSGHNTVSWYQQALGQGPQFIFQYYREEENGRGNFPPRFSGLQFPNYSSELNVNALELDDSALYLCASSRGGRDNNYGYTFGSGTRLTVV.

The chain joins TRBV10-3 to TRBJ1-2; 7 bases match TRBD1. The V gene end was trimmed by 0 bases and the J gene end by 0 bases; junction bases not matched to a gene: 10. This CDR3 region has 18 residues. In germline, CDR1 is ENHRY, CDR2 SYGVKD. For the CDR3, the DNA is TGTGCCATCAGTGAGTCCAACATGGGCAGGGGGGCTAACTATGGCTACACCTTC. It yields the protein CAISESNMGRGANYGYTF.

V is TRBV2 and J is TRBJ2-1, with 10 bases aligning to TRBD2. This CDR3 is built from 15 residues. Trimming removed 6 bases from V and 7 bases from J; junction bases left unmatched: 9. From germline, CDR1 is SNHLY and CDR2 FYNNEI. The CDR3 DNA follows: TGTGCCAGCAGACCCCGAGCGGGAGGGGTGAATGAGCAGTTCTTC. The encoded protein is CASRPRAGGVNEQFF. The whole variable domain, remainder taken from reference TRBV2 and TRBJ2-1, is EPEVTQTPSHQVTQMGQEVILRCVPISNHLYFYWYRQILGQKVEFLVSFYNNEISEKSEIFDDQFSVERPDGSNFTLKIRSTKLEDSAMYFCASRPRAGGVNEQFFGPGTRLTVL.

The rearrangement links TRBV4-1 to TRBJ2-2, with D hard to call. This CDR3 is 13 amino acids long. The germline V gene has CDR1 MGHRA and CDR2 YSYEKL. V lost 4 bases to trimming and J lost 6 bases, with 9 bases between them. In nucleotides, the CDR3 is TGCGCCAGCAGCCGCCTAGAGGCCGGGGAGCTGTTTTTT. As protein: CASSRLEAGELFF.

The chain carries TRBV27 and TRBJ2-2, with TRBD2 matching 10 bases. This CDR3 has 19 residues. Trimming took 2 bases from V and 6 from J; bases not matched to a gene: 15. Germline V lookup: CDR1 MNHEY, CDR2 SMNVEV (reference sequence). CDR3 region: CASSLRGGLAGVRAGELFF. The CDR3 DNA reads TGTGCCAGCAGTTTAAGGGGAGGTCTAGCGGGAGTCCGCGCCGGGGAGCTGTTTTTT.

This chain joins TRBV5-1 and TRBJ2-1; TRBD1 matches at 9 bases. The junction had 12 bases not matched to a gene; V was cut back by 5 bases and J by 6 bases. This CDR3 spans 16 amino acids. Looked up from germline, CDR1 is SGHRS and CDR2 is YFSETQ. CDR3 in amino acids: CASSSIRDRDSNEQFF. The CDR3 bases are TGCGCCAGCAGTTCTATCCGGGACAGGGACAGCAATGAGCAGTTCTTC.

This chain links TRBV7-8 with TRBJ2-2; tentatively, D is TRBD2 (5 bases). Trimming took 6 bases from V and 6 from J, leaving 11 bases between them. This CDR3 spans 13 amino acids. Germline-derived CDR1 and CDR2 are SGHVS and FQNEAQ. CDR3 sequence: CASRQGRAGELFF. As DNA, the CDR3 is TGTGCCAGCAGGCAAGGGCGGGCCGGGGAGCTGTTTTTT.

This chain connects TRBV5-5 to TRBJ2-5; a weak D match, TRBD1 (6 bases). The CDR3 length is 15 residues. Per germline, CDR1 SGHKS and CDR2 YYEKEE (reference sequence). V gave up 0 bases and J gave up 2 bases, with 11 bases separating them. The CDR3 reads CASSLEGVNQETQYF. CDR3 nucleotide sequence: TGTGCCAGCAGCTTGGAGGGGGTCAATCAAGAGACCCAGTACTTC.

The chain links TRBV10-2 to TRBJ1-1; 8 bases line up with TRBD1. The germline V gene has CDR1 WSHSY and CDR2 SAAADI. The CDR3 has 15 residues. V was pared by 3 bases and J by 1 base, with 4 bases of the junction left unmatched. This CDR3 is CASSDSDRENTEAFF. CDR3 coding DNA: TGCGCCAGCAGTGATTCGGACAGGGAGAACACTGAAGCTTTCTTT.

The chain carries TRBV11-3 and TRBJ1-3; D is uncertain. The CDR3 loop spans 14 amino acids. Trimming took off 1 base at V and 0 bases at J, with 4 bases between the two ends. Germline values: CDR1 SGHNT, CDR2 YENEEA. The DNA of the CDR3 is TGTGCCAGCAGCTTAGCGGGCTCTGGAAACACCATATATTTT. Amino acids: CASSLAGSGNTIYF.